The rows below give T cell receptor beta chains drawn from one sample of a study of cytomegalovirus exposure and HLA in healthy donors. The method was immunoSEQ multiplex PCR; TCRdb's version includes in-frame clones alone and lacks a portion of them. The sample holds 90,000 to 120,000 clones; about 70% are singletons and the top ten take more than 4.5%. Sequenced sample: PBMCs. These receptors were obtained from a woman between 18 and 29 years old in good health and CMV-seropositive. The CDR3 runs from the conserved cysteine through the conserved F or W. A D gene is named only where the DNA matches it firmly. For some rows the clone size is stated as once, few or many, or as a class when expanded; others skip it.

NA,TRBJ1-1,TRBV9,TRBD1,CASSGGQGISWTEAFF,TGTGCCAGCAGTGGCGGACAGGGGATCTCGTGGACTGAAGCTTTCTTT
NA,TRBJ1-5,TRBV19,TRBD1,CASSGGTGIGNQPQHF,TGTGCCAGTAGTGGAGGGACAGGGATTGGCAATCAGCCCCAGCATTTT
NA,TRBJ2-7,TRBV11-2,NA,CASSLGSGNEQYF,TGTGCCAGCAGCTTAGGGTCAGGGAACGAGCAGTACTTC
few,TRBJ1-4,TRBV5-5,NA,CASSLATTNEKLFF,TGTGCCAGCAGCTTGGCAACAACTAATGAAAAACTGTTTTTT
once,TRBJ2-7,TRBV7-9,NA,CASSPLQGSSYEQYF,TGTGCCAGCAGCCCGCTCCAAGGGAGCTCCTACGAGCAGTACTTC
NA,TRBJ1-5,TRBV27,NA,CASSLWGRGNQPQHF,TGTGCCAGCAGTTTGTGGGGCCGGGGCAATCAGCCCCAGCATTTT
NA,TRBJ2-7,TRBV10-3,NA,CAIRGQAPEQYF,TGTGCCATCAGGGGCCAGGCTCCCGAGCAGTACTTC
NA,TRBJ2-7,TRBV5-4,NA,CASSSGQQLPQYEQYF,TGTGCCAGCAGCTCTGGACAGCAATTGCCCCAGTACGAGCAGTACTTC
once,TRBJ1-5,TRBV7-2,NA,CASSLFENQPQHF,TGTGCCAGCAGCTTATTCGAGAATCAGCCCCAGCATTTT
NA,TRBJ2-3,TRBV6-5,NA,CATHPESTGTDTQYF,TGTGCCACCCACCCAGAATCAACAGGGACAGATACGCAGTATTTT
NA,TRBJ2-2,TRBV27,NA,CASGRTGELFF,TGTGCCAGCGGGCGCACCGGGGAGCTGTTTTTT
NA,TRBJ1-2,TRBV7-6,TRBD1,CASSSTPMGTDYGYTF,TGTGCCAGCAGCTCGACCCCAATGGGGACAGATTATGGCTACACCTTC
few,TRBJ1-5,TRBV7-8,TRBD1,CASSPDRVQPQHF,TGTGCCAGCAGCCCCGACAGGGTTCAGCCCCAGCATTTT
NA,TRBJ1-4,TRBV7-9,TRBD1,CASSRGQGGTNEKLFF,TGTGCCAGCAGCCGAGGACAGGGAGGGACTAATGAAAAACTGTTTTTT
NA,TRBJ2-3,TRBV4-2,TRBD2,CASSQEIPSGIGTDTQYF,TGTGCCAGCAGCCAAGAAATCCCTAGCGGGATAGGCACAGATACGCAGTATTTT
NA,TRBJ1-1,TRBV5-4,TRBD1,CASSSGTGGLNTEAFF,TGTGCCAGCAGCTCCGGGACAGGGGGATTGAACACTGAAGCTTTCTTT
NA,TRBJ1-1,TRBV10-3,NA,CAITSGTYTEAFF,TGTGCCATCACCTCGGGGACTTACACTGAAGCTTTCTTT
NA,TRBJ2-3,TRBV9,TRBD2,CASSVGPGGSTDTQYF,TGTGCCAGCAGCGTGGGCCCGGGAGGGAGCACAGATACGCAGTATTTT
NA,TRBJ2-3,TRBV5-4,TRBD2,CASRWGGGRVDTQYF,TGTGCCAGCAGATGGGGGGGCGGGAGGGTCGATACGCAGTATTTT
NA,TRBJ2-7,TRBV6-5,NA,CASSPGGLASYEQYF,TGTGCCAGCAGTCCCGGGGGGCTAGCTTCCTACGAGCAGTACTTC
NA,TRBJ1-2,TRBV25-1,NA,CASSESGGGSGYTF,TGTGCCAGCAGTGAAAGTGGGGGGGGGAGTGGCTACACCTTC
NA,TRBJ1-2,TRBV19,TRBD1,CASSMGPGTGIYGYTF,TGTGCCAGTAGTATGGGTCCCGGGACAGGGATCTATGGCTACACCTTC
NA,TRBJ1-2,TRBV7-9,TRBD1,CASSPGQGEGYTF,TGTGCCAGCAGCCCCGGACAGGGCGAGGGCTACACCTTC
NA,TRBJ2-5,TRBV30,NA,CAWSKGVGSPETQYF,TGTGCCTGGAGTAAGGGGGTAGGGTCACCAGAGACCCAGTACTTC
NA,TRBJ2-3,TRBV10-2,NA,CASRLVRLTDTQYF,TGCGCCAGCCGACTGGTCCGACTCACAGATACGCAGTATTTT
NA,TRBJ1-4,TRBV28,NA,CASTFSGAGDEKLFF,TGTGCCAGCACATTCAGCGGAGCGGGGGATGAAAAACTGTTTTTT
once,TRBJ1-1,TRBV6-5,NA,CASSHRRGGSEAFF,TGTGCCAGCAGTCATCGTCGGGGGGGCTCTGAAGCTTTCTTT
NA,TRBJ2-5,TRBV27,TRBD1,CASSPTGTTEETQYF,TGTGCCAGCAGTCCGACAGGGACGACAGAAGAGACCCAGTACTTC
NA,TRBJ2-7,TRBV5-1,NA,CASSLGLETYEQYF,TGCGCCAGCAGCTTGGGGCTAGAAACCTACGAGCAGTACTTC
NA,TRBJ2-2,TRBV12-5,TRBD2,CASGGSGLAGVTGELFF,TGTGCTAGTGGTGGATCGGGACTAGCGGGAGTCACCGGGGAGCTGTTTTTT
once,TRBJ2-1,TRBV7-2,TRBD2,CASSPAGTSLNEQFF,TGTGCCAGCAGCCCAGCCGGGACTAGCCTCAATGAGCAGTTCTTC